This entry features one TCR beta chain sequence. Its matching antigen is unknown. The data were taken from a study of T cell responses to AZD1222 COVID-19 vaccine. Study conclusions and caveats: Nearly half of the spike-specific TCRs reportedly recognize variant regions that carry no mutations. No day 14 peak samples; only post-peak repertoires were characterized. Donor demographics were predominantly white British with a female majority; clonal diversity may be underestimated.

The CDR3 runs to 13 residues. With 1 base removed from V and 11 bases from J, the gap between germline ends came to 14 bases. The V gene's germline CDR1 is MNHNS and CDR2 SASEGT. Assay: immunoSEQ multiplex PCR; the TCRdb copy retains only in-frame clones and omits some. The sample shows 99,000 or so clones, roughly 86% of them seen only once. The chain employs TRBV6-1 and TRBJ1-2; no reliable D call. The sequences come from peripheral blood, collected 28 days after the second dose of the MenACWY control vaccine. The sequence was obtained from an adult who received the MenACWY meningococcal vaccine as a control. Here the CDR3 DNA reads TGTGCCAGCAGTGAAGATAGGACGGCAAGTTACACCTTC. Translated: CASSEDRTASYTF.